This T cell receptor (beta chain) was obtained from a study of blood T cell repertoires in COVID-19. Overall study context: Sample material is recorded as cDNA or gDNA derived from T cells, B-cell-depleted T cells, or PBMCs.

The CDR3 has 16 residues. The germline V gene encodes CDR1 SGHRS and CDR2 YFSETQ. V dropped 4 bases and J dropped 1; count of bases not matched to a gene: 4. Per the authors' pipeline: Reference gene primer amplification yielded estimated nucleated cell counts. Clones were sequenced by immunoSEQ multiplex PCR, and TCRdb holds only the in-frame ones, with some missing. V, J and clone size are those of that table, while D and trimming were read from the DNA. This table holds about 74,000 clones, around four fifths found once. This clonotype was obtained from a man aged 65-85 years with acute or convalescent COVID-19. This sequence joins TRBV5-1 and TRBJ2-2, with TRBD2 matching 10 bases. Sequencing was performed on peripheral blood. CDR3 residues: CASSHRTSGNTGELFF. The CDR3 nucleotides read TGCGCCAGCAGCCACCGGACTAGCGGGAACACCGGGGAGCTGTTTTTT.